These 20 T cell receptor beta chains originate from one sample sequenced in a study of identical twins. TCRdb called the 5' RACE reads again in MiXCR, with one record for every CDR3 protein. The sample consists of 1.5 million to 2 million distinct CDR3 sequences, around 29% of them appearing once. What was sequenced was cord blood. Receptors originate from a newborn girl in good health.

CDR3 DNA sequence: TGCGCCAGCAGCCTCCTATTGACAGGGAACGAGCAGTACTTC. Amino acids: CASSLLLTGNEQYF. This sequence joins TRBV4-1 and TRBJ2-7, with 7 nucleotides matching TRBD1. CDR1 is MGHRA and CDR2 is YSYEKL in the germline V gene. The CDR3 is 14 residues long. The V and J ends lost 4 bases and 5 bases, in that order; junction bases with no gene match: 8.

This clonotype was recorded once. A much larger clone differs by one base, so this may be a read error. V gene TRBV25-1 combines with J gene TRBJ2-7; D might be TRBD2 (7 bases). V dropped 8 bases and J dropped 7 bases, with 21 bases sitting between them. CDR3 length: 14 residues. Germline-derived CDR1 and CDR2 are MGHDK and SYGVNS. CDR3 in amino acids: CASRTGGPYNEQYF. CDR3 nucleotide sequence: TGTGCCAGCCGAACGGGGGGCCCTTACAATGAGCAGTACTTC.

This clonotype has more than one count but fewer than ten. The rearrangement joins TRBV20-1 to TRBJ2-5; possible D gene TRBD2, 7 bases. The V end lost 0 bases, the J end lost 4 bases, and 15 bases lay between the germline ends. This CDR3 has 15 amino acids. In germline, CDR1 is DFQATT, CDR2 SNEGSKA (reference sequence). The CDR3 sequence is CSARDGGGRLETQYF. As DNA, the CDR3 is TGCAGTGCTAGAGATGGGGGGGGCAGGTTAGAGACCCAGTACTTC.

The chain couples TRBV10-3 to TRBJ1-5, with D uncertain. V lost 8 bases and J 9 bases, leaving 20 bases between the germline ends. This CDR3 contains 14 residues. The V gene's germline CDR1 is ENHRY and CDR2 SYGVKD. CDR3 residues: CAIAGSYRRWPQHF. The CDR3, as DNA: TGTGCCATCGCGGGCTCCTACCGTAGGTGGCCCCAGCATTTT.

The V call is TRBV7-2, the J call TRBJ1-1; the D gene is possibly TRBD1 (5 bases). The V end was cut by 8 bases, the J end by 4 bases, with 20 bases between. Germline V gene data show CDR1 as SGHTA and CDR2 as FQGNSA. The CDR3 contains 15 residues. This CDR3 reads CASRDSFLPSTEAFF. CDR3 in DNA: TGTGCCAGCCGTGACAGCTTTCTCCCATCCACTGAAGCTTTCTTT.

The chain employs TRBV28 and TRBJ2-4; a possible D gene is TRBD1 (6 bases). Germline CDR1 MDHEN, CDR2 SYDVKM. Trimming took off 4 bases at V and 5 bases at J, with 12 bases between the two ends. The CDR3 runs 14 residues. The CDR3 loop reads CASSSRGAQNIQYF. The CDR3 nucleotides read TGTGCCAGCAGTTCCAGGGGTGCTCAAAACATTCAGTACTTC.

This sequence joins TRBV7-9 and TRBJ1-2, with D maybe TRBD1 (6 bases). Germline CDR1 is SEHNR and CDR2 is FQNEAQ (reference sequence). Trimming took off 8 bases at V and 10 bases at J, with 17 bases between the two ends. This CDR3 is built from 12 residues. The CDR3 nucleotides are TGTGCCAGCCGAACGGGACACCTATCCTACACCTTC. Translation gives CASRTGHLSYTF.

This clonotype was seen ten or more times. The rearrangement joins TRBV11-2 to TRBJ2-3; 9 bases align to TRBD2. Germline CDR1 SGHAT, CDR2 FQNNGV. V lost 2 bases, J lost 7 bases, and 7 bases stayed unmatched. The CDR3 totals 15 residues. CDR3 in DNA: TGTGCCAGCAGCTTATTGCGGGAGGGGCTGAATACGCAGTATTTT. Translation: CASSLLREGLNTQYF. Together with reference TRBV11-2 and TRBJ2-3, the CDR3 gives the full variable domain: EAGVAQSPRYKIIEKRQSVAFWCNPISGHATLYWYQQILGQGPKLLIQFQNNGVVDDSQLPKDRFSAERLKGVDSTLKIQPAKLEDSAVYLCASSLLREGLNTQYFGPGTRLTVL.

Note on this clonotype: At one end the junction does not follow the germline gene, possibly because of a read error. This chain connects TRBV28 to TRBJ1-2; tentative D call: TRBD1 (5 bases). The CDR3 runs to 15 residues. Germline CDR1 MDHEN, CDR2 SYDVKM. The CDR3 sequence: CASTLSGAANYGYTF. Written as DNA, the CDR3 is TGCGCCAGCACCCTATCCGGGGCGGCTAACTATGGCTACACCTTC.

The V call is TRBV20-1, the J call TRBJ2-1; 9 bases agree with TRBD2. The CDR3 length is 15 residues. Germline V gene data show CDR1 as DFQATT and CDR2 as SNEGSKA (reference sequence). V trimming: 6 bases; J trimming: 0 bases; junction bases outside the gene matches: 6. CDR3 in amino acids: CSAFGLASSYNEQFF. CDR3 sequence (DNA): TGCAGTGCGTTTGGACTAGCGAGCTCCTACAATGAGCAGTTCTTC.

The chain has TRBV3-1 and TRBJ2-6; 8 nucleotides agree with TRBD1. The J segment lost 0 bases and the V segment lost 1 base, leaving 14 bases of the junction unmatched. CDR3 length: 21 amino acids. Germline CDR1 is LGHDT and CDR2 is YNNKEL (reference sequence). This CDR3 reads CASSQVFGRQGLISGANVLTF. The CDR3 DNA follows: TGTGCCAGCAGCCAAGTATTCGGGAGACAGGGGCTCATCTCTGGGGCCAACGTCCTGACTTTC.

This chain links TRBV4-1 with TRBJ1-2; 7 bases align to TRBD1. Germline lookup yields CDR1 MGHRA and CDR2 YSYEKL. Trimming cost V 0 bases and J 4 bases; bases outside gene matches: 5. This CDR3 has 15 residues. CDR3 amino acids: CASSQEYGQAYGYTF. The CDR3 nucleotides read TGCGCCAGCAGCCAAGAGTACGGACAGGCCTATGGCTACACCTTC.

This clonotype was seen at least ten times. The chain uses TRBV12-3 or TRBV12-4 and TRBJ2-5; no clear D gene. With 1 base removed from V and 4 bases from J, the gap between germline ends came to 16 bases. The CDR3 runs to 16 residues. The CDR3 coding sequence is TGTGCCAGCAGTTTAGGAGTCAGAGTACCCTTAGAGACCCAGTACTTC. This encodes CASSLGVRVPLETQYF.

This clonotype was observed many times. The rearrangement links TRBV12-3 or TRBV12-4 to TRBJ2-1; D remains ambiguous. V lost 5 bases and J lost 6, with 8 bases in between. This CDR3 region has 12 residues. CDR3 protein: CASSLGSNEQFF. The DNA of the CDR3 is TGTGCCAGCAGTCTAGGCAGCAATGAGCAGTTCTTC.

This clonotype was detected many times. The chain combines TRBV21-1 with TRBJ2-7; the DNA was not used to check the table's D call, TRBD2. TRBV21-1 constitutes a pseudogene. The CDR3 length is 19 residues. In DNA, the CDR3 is TGTGCCAGCATGTTCCCCACCTCCGGACTCCTCGGGTGGACCTACGAGCAGTACTTC. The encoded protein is CASMFPTSGLLGWTYEQYF.

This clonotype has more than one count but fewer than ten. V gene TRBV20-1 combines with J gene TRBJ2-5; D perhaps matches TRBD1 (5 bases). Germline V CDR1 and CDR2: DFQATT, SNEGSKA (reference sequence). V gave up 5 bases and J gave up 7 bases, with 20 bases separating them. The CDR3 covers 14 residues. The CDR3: CSAEIRGSPRTQYF. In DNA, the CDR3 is TGCAGTGCTGAGATAAGGGGAAGCCCCAGGACCCAGTACTTC.

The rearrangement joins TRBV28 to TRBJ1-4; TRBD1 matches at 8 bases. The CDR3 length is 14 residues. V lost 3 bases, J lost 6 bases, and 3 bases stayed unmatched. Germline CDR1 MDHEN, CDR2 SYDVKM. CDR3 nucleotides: TGTGCCAGCAGTTTCGGGGGACAGGATGAAAAACTGTTTTTT. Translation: CASSFGGQDEKLFF.

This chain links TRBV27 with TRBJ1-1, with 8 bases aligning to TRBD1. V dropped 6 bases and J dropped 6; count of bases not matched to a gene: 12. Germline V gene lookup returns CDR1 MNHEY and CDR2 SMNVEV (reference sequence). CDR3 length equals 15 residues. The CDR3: CASSPISRGRSEAFF. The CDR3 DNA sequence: TGTGCCAGCAGCCCAATCTCCAGGGGGCGGTCTGAAGCTTTCTTT.

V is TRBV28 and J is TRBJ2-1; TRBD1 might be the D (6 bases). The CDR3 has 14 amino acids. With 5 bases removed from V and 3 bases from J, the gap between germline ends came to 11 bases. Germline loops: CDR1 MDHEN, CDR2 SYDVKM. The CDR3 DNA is TGTGCCAGCAGTGGCGGACAGATCTACAATGAGCAGTTCTTC. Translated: CASSGGQIYNEQFF.

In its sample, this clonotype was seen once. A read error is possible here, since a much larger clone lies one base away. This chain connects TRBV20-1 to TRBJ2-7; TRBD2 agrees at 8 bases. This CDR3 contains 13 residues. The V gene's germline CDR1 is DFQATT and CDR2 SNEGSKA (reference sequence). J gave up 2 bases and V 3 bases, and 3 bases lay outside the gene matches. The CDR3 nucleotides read TGCAGTGCTAGCGGGGGGGACCCCTACGAGCAGTACTTC. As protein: CSASGGDPYEQYF.